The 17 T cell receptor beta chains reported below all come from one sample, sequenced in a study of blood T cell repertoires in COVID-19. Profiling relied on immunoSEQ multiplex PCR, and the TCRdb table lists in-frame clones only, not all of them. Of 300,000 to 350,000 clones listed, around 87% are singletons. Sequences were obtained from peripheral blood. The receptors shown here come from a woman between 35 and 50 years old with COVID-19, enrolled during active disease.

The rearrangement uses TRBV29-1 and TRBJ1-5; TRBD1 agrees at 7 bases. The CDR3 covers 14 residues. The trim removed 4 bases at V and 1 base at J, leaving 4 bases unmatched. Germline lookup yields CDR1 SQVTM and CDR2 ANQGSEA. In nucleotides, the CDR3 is TGCAGCGTTGTACCAGGGGGGAGCAATCAGCCCCAGCATTTT. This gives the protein CSVVPGGSNQPQHF.

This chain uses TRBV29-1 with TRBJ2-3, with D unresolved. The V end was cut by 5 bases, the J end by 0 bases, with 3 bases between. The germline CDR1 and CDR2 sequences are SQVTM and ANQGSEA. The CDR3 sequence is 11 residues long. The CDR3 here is CSVTSTDTQYF. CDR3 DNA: TGCAGCGTTACTAGCACAGATACGCAGTATTTT.

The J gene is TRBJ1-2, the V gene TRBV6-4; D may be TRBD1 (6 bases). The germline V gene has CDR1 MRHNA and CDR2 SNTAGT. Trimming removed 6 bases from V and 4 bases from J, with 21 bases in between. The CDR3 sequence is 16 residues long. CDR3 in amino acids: CASSPTDSGGLYGYTF. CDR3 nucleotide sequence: TGTGCCAGCAGCCCCACCGATTCGGGGGGCCTCTATGGCTACACCTTC.

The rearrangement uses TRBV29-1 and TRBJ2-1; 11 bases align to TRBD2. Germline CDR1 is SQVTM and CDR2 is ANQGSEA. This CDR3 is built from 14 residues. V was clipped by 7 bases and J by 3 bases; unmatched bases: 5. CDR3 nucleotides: TGCAGCGCTCTGACTAGCGGGAACTACAATGAGCAGTTCTTC. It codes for CSALTSGNYNEQFF.

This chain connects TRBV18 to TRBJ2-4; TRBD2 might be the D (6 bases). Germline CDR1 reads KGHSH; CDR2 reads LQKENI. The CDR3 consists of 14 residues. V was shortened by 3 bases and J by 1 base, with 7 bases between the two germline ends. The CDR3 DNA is TGTGCCAGCTCACCGGGGAGGGCCAAAAACATTCAGTACTTC. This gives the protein CASSPGRAKNIQYF.

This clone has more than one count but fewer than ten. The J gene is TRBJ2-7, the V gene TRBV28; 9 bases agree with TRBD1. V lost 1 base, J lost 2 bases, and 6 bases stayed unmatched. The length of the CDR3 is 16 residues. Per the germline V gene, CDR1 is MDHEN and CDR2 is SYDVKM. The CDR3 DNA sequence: TGTGCCAGCAGTTTATTGGAGGGACAGGGTCCCTACGAGCAGTACTTC. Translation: CASSLLEGQGPYEQYF.

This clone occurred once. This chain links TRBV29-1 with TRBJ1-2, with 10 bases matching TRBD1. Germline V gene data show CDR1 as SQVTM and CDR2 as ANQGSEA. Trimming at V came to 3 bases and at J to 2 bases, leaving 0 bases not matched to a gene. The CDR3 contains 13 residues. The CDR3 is CSVEGQGNYGYTF. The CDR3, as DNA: TGCAGCGTTGAGGGACAGGGGAACTATGGCTACACCTTC.

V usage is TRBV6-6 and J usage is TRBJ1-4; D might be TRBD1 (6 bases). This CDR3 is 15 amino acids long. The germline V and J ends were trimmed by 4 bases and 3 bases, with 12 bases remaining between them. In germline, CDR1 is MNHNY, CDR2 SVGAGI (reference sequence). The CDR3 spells CASSFLTGPNEKLFF. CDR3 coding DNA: TGTGCCAGCAGTTTCCTGACAGGCCCTAATGAAAAACTGTTTTTT.

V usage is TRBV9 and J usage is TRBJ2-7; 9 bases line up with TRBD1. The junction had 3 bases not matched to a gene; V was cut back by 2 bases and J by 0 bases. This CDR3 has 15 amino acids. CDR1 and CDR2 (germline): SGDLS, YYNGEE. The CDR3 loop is CASSVGTGPSYEQYF. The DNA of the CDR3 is TGTGCCAGCAGCGTTGGGACAGGGCCCTCCTACGAGCAGTACTTC.

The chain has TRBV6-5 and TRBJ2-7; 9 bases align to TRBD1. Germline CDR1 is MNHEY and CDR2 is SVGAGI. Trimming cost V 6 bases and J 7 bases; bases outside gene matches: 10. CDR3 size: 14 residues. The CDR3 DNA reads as TGTGCCAGCAGATCTACCGGGACAGGGAGTGAGCAGTACTTC. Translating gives CASRSTGTGSEQYF.

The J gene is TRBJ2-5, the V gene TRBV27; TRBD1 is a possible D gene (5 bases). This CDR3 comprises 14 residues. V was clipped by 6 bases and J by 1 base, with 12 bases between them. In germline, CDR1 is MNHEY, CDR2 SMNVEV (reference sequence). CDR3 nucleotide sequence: TGTGCCAGCAGCGCGTCAGGGCCCCAAGAGACCCAGTACTTC. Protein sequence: CASSASGPQETQYF.

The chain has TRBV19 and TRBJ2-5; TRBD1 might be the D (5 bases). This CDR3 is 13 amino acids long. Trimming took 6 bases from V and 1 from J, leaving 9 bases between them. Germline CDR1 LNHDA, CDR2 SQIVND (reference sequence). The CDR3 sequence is CASRAGPQETQYF. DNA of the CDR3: TGTGCCAGTAGGGCAGGGCCCCAAGAGACCCAGTACTTC.

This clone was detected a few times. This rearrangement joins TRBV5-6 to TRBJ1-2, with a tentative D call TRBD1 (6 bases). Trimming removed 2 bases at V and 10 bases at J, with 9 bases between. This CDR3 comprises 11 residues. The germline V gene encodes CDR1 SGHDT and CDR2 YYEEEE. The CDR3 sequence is CASSLQGHYTF. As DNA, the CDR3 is TGTGCCAGCAGCTTACAGGGTCACTACACCTTC.

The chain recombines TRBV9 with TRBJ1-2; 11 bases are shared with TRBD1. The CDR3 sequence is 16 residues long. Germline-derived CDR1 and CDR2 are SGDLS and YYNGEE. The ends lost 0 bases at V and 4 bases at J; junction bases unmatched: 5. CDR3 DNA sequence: TGTGCCAGCAGCGTAGGAGCGGGGACAGGGGGCTATGGCTACACCTTC. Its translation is CASSVGAGTGGYGYTF.

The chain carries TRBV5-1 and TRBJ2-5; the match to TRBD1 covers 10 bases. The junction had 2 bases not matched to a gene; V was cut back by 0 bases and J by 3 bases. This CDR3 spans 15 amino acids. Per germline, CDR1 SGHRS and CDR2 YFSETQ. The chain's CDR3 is CASSLAGTGEETQYF. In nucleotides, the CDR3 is TGCGCCAGCAGCTTGGCAGGGACAGGGGAAGAGACCCAGTACTTC. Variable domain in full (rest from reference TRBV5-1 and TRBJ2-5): KAGVTQTPRYLIKTRGQQVTLSCSPISGHRSVSWYQQTPGQGLQFLFEYFSETQRNKGNFPGRFSGRQFSNSRSEMNVSTLELGDSALYLCASSLAGTGEETQYFGPGTRLLVL.

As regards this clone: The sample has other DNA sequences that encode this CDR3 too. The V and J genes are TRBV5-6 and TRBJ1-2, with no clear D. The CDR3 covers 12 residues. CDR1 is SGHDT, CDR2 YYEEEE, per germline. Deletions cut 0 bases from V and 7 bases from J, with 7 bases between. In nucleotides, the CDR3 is TGTGCCAGCAGCTTGGAACGTAGTGGCTACACCTTC. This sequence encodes CASSLERSGYTF.

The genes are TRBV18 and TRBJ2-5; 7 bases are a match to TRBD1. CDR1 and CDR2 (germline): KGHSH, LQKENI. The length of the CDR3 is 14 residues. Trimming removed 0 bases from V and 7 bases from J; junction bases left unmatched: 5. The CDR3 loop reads CASSPPTTGATQYF. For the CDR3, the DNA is TGTGCCAGCTCACCACCGACCACAGGGGCGACCCAGTACTTC. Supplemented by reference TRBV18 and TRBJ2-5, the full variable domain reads NAGVMQNPRHLVRRRGQEARLRCSPMKGHSHVYWYRQLPEEGLKFMVYLQKENIIDESGMPKERFSAEFPKEGPSILRIQQVVRGDSAAYFCASSPPTTGATQYFGPGTRLLVL.